These T cell receptor beta chains were read from a single sample in a study of regulatory T cells in long-lasting Graves disease. Each CDR3 protein gets one entry after TCRdb re-called the multiplex PCR reads with MiXCR. Found here are approximately 350,000 distinct CDR3 sequences, approximately 15% of them singletons; the top ten hold roughly 30%. This sample also appeared in a second study, on T cells in Graves' hyperthyroidism and ophthalmopathy.

The sequenced sample was peripheral blood mononuclear cells (PBMCs), obtained at new diagnosis, from a patient treated with antithyroid drugs. These receptors were obtained from a man in his forties or fifties with Graves disease. Each CDR3 is given without its conserved first and last residue. Fields, in order: V gene, J gene, CDR3 protein.

V gene: TRBV4-3; J gene: TRBJ2-3; CDR3 protein: ASSQGAILAGFQDTQY
V gene: TRBV2; J gene: TRBJ1-5; CDR3 protein: ASSVDRIQPQH
V gene: TRBV2; J gene: TRBJ1-5; CDR3 protein: ASSAGFSNQPQH
V gene: TRBV5-1; J gene: TRBJ1-1; CDR3 protein: ASSLNRPEDEAF
V gene: TRBV7-3; J gene: TRBJ2-7; CDR3 protein: ASSLSLLGN
V gene: TRBV4-2; J gene: NA; CDR3 protein: ASSQDLGQGAETQY
V gene: TRBV24-1; J gene: TRBJ1-5; CDR3 protein: ATSDTTGDQPQH
V gene: TRBV24-1; J gene: TRBJ2-2; CDR3 protein: ATSDPGTGNTGELF
V gene: TRBV12-3/TRBV12-4; J gene: TRBJ2-3; CDR3 protein: ASSLSGGFTDTQY
V gene: TRBV29-1; J gene: TRBJ2-6; CDR3 protein: SVEEAASGANVLT
V gene: TRBV6-1; J gene: TRBJ1-1; CDR3 protein: ASSHGQGARLTTEAF
V gene: TRBV2; J gene: TRBJ1-6; CDR3 protein: ASTPDSLPYNSPLH
V gene: TRBV7-3; J gene: TRBJ2-2; CDR3 protein: ASSFNRGRTGELF
V gene: TRBV29-1; J gene: TRBJ2-4; CDR3 protein: SALLAGGNIQY
V gene: TRBV20-1; J gene: TRBJ2-3; CDR3 protein: SARPSADTQY
V gene: TRBV20-1; J gene: TRBJ2-7; CDR3 protein: SGGDRDYEQY
V gene: TRBV12-3/TRBV12-4; J gene: TRBJ1-6; CDR3 protein: ASSLGAAANSPLH
V gene: TRBV14; J gene: TRBJ2-3; CDR3 protein: ASSPIRGGAATDTQY
V gene: TRBV7-3; J gene: TRBJ2-2; CDR3 protein: ASSLTLAGVNGELF
V gene: TRBV29-1; J gene: TRBJ1-1; CDR3 protein: SVEGSQGYSTEAF
V gene: TRBV29-1; J gene: TRBJ2-2; CDR3 protein: SVARGQGDTGELF
V gene: TRBV7-2; J gene: TRBJ2-7; CDR3 protein: ASSLMNRAYEQY
V gene: TRBV4-1; J gene: TRBJ2-1; CDR3 protein: ASSLLVAVDEQF
V gene: TRBV20-1; J gene: TRBJ2-7; CDR3 protein: SAYGGGTNSYEQY
V gene: TRBV2; J gene: TRBJ1-1; CDR3 protein: ASSENGAKAF
V gene: TRBV10-3; J gene: TRBJ1-3; CDR3 protein: AVFVSGNTIY
V gene: TRBV19; J gene: TRBJ2-7; CDR3 protein: ASRKGQGIYYEQY
V gene: TRBV12-3/TRBV12-4; J gene: TRBJ2-1; CDR3 protein: ASSSGTSSFYNEQF
V gene: TRBV7-3; J gene: TRBJ2-1; CDR3 protein: ASSASGGAGSEQS
V gene: TRBV20-1; J gene: TRBJ2-3; CDR3 protein: SAAHSGGADTQY
V gene: TRBV6-2/TRBV6-3; J gene: TRBJ2-1; CDR3 protein: ASGTKRGGDNEQF
V gene: TRBV30; J gene: TRBJ2-2; CDR3 protein: AWSRGRGGKTGELF
V gene: TRBV5-1; J gene: TRBJ1-1; CDR3 protein: ASSSEPPDRAAF
V gene: TRBV11-2; J gene: TRBJ1-1; CDR3 protein: ASSYSGTVYTEAF
V gene: TRBV3-1; J gene: TRBJ2-1; CDR3 protein: ASSPTRGRGANEQF
V gene: TRBV9; J gene: TRBJ2-7; CDR3 protein: ASSPPGTGREQY
V gene: TRBV6-5; J gene: TRBJ2-5; CDR3 protein: ASSSGTGTGGQETQY
V gene: TRBV5-1; J gene: TRBJ2-3; CDR3 protein: ASSLAGTRRLASGGNTQY
V gene: TRBV12-3/TRBV12-4; J gene: TRBJ2-1; CDR3 protein: ASSFGIAGGRDNEQF
V gene: TRBV19; J gene: TRBJ1-5; CDR3 protein: ASQTGGGYQPQH
V gene: TRBV10-3; J gene: TRBJ1-2; CDR3 protein: AISESSQLNYGYT
V gene: TRBV11-1; J gene: TRBJ2-5; CDR3 protein: ASSQGGETQY